The clone carrying this TCR beta chain was detected once. The data were taken from a study of blood T cell repertoires in COVID-19. TCRdb's table, derived via immunoSEQ multiplex PCR, lists solely in-frame clones and lacks some. The sample lists fewer than 350,000 clones, around nine tenths seen once, with about 5.5% in the top ten. The clonotype was recovered from a middle-aged woman who had recovered from COVID-19. The sample comprised PBMCs or T cells enriched from blood (not recorded which).

The CDR3 coding sequence is TGTGCCAGCAGTCGGTCCAGGGTCTTAAGCCAAGAGACCCAGTACTTC. It is translated as CASSRSRVLSQETQYF. The rearrangement joins TRBV2 to TRBJ2-5; TRBD1 might be the D (5 bases). Germline assignment: CDR1 SNHLY and CDR2 FYNNEI. The CDR3 is 16 amino acids. The V and J ends lost 5 bases and 1 base respectively, with 17 bases between them. Variable domain in full (rest from reference TRBV2 and TRBJ2-5): EPEVTQTPSHQVTQMGQEVILRCVPISNHLYFYWYRQILGQKVEFLVSFYNNEISEKSEIFDDQFSVERPDGSNFTLKIRSTKLEDSAMYFCASSRSRVLSQETQYFGPGTRLLVL.